The 30 T cell receptor beta chains below all came from one sample that was sequenced in a study of blood T cell repertoires in COVID-19. Sequencing used immunoSEQ multiplex PCR; TCRdb keeps in-frame clones, though not all of them. The repertoire has more than 300,000 clones, more than 90% of them found once; the top ten carry around 18%. Sequenced sample: PBMCs or T cells enriched from blood (not recorded which). The receptors derive from a young woman who had recovered from COVID-19.

The chain employs TRBV7-2 and TRBJ1-6; TRBD1 matches at 9 bases. J was trimmed by 4 bases and V by 5 bases; bases with no gene match: 12. CDR3 length: 18 residues. Germline V gene sequence: CDR1 SGHTA, CDR2 FQGNSA. CDR3 bases: TGTGCCAGCAGCGCCCCCAGGGACAGGGCTCGATATAATTCACCCCTCCACTTT. It encodes CASSAPRDRARYNSPLHF.

The gene calls are TRBV6-5 and TRBJ2-5, with D hard to call. The CDR3 contains 12 residues. CDR1 MNHEY and CDR2 SVGAGI come from the germline V gene. V was clipped by 5 bases and J by 5 bases, with 9 bases between them. The CDR3 coding sequence is TGTGCCAGCAGTCCCACAGTGGAGACCCAGTACTTC. Translating gives CASSPTVETQYF.

The rearrangement joins TRBV7-9 to TRBJ2-5; TRBD2 matches at 11 bases. CDR3 size: 17 residues. Germline V lookup: CDR1 SEHNR, CDR2 FQNEAQ (reference sequence). Losses at the gene ends were 1 base for V and 4 bases for J; bases not matched to a gene: 8. The CDR3 region is CASSLGATSGDRETQYF. The CDR3 DNA follows: TGTGCCAGCAGCTTAGGGGCGACTAGCGGGGACCGAGAGACCCAGTACTTC. Variable domain in full (rest from reference TRBV7-9 and TRBJ2-5): DTGVSQNPRHKITKRGQNVTFRCDPISEHNRLYWYRQTLGQGPEFLTYFQNEAQLEKSRLLSDRFSAERPKGSFSTLEIQRTEQGDSAMYLCASSLGATSGDRETQYFGPGTRLLVL.

A note on this clone: The sample has other DNA sequences that encode this CDR3 too. The chain joins TRBV7-9 to TRBJ1-1; 8 nucleotides agree with TRBD1. Losses at the gene ends were 2 bases for V and 4 bases for J; bases not matched to a gene: 3. Germline CDR1 reads SEHNR; CDR2 reads FQNEAQ (reference sequence). The length of the CDR3 is 14 residues. The CDR3 region has the DNA TGTGCCAGCAGCTTACGGACAGGGTCCACTGAAGCTTTCTTT. It is translated as CASSLRTGSTEAFF. Full variable domain (missing parts from reference TRBV7-9 and TRBJ1-1): DTGVSQNPRHKITKRGQNVTFRCDPISEHNRLYWYRQTLGQGPEFLTYFQNEAQLEKSRLLSDRFSAERPKGSFSTLEIQRTEQGDSAMYLCASSLRTGSTEAFFGQGTRLTVV.

The chain employs TRBV19 and TRBJ1-2, with D uncertain. V gave up 9 bases and J gave up 0 bases, with 11 bases separating them. The CDR3 loop spans 13 amino acids. The germline CDR1 and CDR2 sequences are LNHDA and SQIVND (reference sequence). The CDR3 protein is CASQGGSNYGYTF. The CDR3 bases are TGTGCCAGCCAAGGAGGATCTAACTATGGCTACACCTTC.

V gene TRBV19 combines with J gene TRBJ1-6, with D hard to call. CDR3 size: 18 residues. Per the germline V gene, CDR1 is LNHDA and CDR2 is SQIVND (reference sequence). V dropped 2 bases and J dropped 8 bases, with 22 bases sitting between them. The chain's CDR3 is CASSIYGGRLDTDSPLHF. The CDR3 DNA is TGTGCCAGTAGTATATACGGAGGACGATTGGATACCGATTCACCCCTCCACTTT.

V and J are TRBV27 and TRBJ2-7, with a tentative D call TRBD1 (6 bases). The V gene's germline CDR1 is MNHEY and CDR2 SMNVEV (reference sequence). The CDR3 has 15 amino acids. V gave up 5 bases and J gave up 4 bases, with 18 bases separating them. The CDR3 nucleotides are TGTGCCAGCAGTCTCCACGGGACAAGGAATTACGAGCAGTACTTC. This codes for CASSLHGTRNYEQYF.

This chain links TRBV3-1 (or the pseudogene TRBV3-2) with TRBJ1-1, with D uncertain. V was shortened by 4 bases and J by 4 bases, with 10 bases between the two germline ends. The CDR3 consists of 13 residues. Germline-derived CDR1 and CDR2 are LGHDT and YNNKEL (reference sequence). The CDR3 nucleotides read TGTGCCAGCAGCCGCCAACTTGGCACTGAAGCTTTCTTT. Amino acid sequence: CASSRQLGTEAFF.

This chain links TRBV19 with TRBJ2-1; 8 bases are shared with TRBD1. Trimming cost V 4 bases and J 7 bases; bases outside gene matches: 9. CDR1 LNHDA and CDR2 SQIVND come from the germline V gene (reference sequence). The CDR3 length is 15 residues. This CDR3 reads CASSTGQGAANEQFF. DNA of the CDR3: TGTGCCAGTAGTACTGGGCAGGGGGCGGCTAATGAGCAGTTCTTC.

J is TRBJ2-2 and V is TRBV7-8; D gene uncertain. Germline assignment: CDR1 SGHVS and CDR2 FQNEAQ. The length of the CDR3 is 13 residues. V lost 0 bases and J lost 7, with 6 bases in between. CDR3: CASSLAFLGELFF. The DNA for the CDR3 is TGTGCCAGCAGCTTAGCATTTCTCGGGGAGCTGTTTTTT.

The chain is built from TRBV13 and TRBJ2-3, with D perhaps TRBD1 (6 bases). Germline lookup yields CDR1 PRHDT and CDR2 FYEKMQ (reference sequence). The CDR3 runs to 16 residues. Trimming cost V 0 bases and J 0 bases, with 10 bases left between them. Here the CDR3 DNA reads TGTGCCAGCAGCTTAGGCCACAGGGCTAGCACAGATACGCAGTATTTT. It encodes CASSLGHRASTDTQYF.

The V call is TRBV28, the J call TRBJ2-3; 14 bases agree with TRBD2. The V gene's germline CDR1 is MDHEN and CDR2 SYDVKM. The CDR3 has 18 residues. J was trimmed by 3 bases and V by 2 bases; bases with no gene match: 7. The CDR3 nucleotides are TGTGCCAGCAGTTTAAGGGGACTAGCGGGGGAACCAACAGATACGCAGTATTTT. Its protein is CASSLRGLAGEPTDTQYF.

The V and J genes are TRBV21-1 and TRBJ1-1; the DNA was not used to check the table's D call, TRBD1. TRBV21-1 is described as a pseudogene. This CDR3 is 15 amino acids long. This CDR3 is CASNDSGGQNTEAFF. CDR3 in DNA: TGTGCCAGCAACGATTCTGGGGGACAAAACACTGAAGCTTTCTTT.

In this sample, this clone turned up a few times. The rearrangement uses TRBV6-5 and TRBJ1-2; D gene uncertain. The CDR3 extends over 16 amino acids. The germline gives CDR1 MNHEY, CDR2 SVGAGI. Trimming left V 0 bases short and J 2 bases short, with 13 bases between. The CDR3 sequence: CASSYSRMSGNYGYTF. The CDR3 nucleotides read TGTGCCAGCAGTTACTCGAGGATGAGCGGGAACTATGGCTACACCTTC.

On this clone itself: A junction boundary mismatches the germline segment, possibly from a read error. This chain links TRBV2 with TRBJ1-2; 10 bases line up with TRBD1. The CDR3 is 14 residues long. The germline gives CDR1 SNHLY, CDR2 FYNNEI. The CDR3 nucleotides read TGTGCCAGCAGTGGGATCAGGGACAGGGGACCTGGAAGCTTC. Translation gives CASSGIRDRGPGSF.

The chain carries TRBV6-1 and TRBJ1-5; D remains ambiguous. The CDR3 is 14 amino acids. CDR1 is MNHNS, CDR2 SASEGT, per germline. V dropped 2 bases and J dropped 1 base, with 6 bases sitting between them. CDR3 sequence (DNA): TGTGCCAGCAGTGAATTGGGCAGCAATCAGCCCCAGCATTTT. Its protein product is CASSELGSNQPQHF.

The DNA of the CDR3 is TGTGCCAGCAGCCAAGGAATCAGCGGCTACGAGCAGTACTTC. This sequence encodes CASSQGISGYEQYF. The V gene is TRBV3-1 (or the pseudogene TRBV3-2), the J gene TRBJ2-7, with D perhaps matching TRBD2 (5 bases). CDR3 length: 14 residues. Germline V gene data show CDR1 as LGHDT and CDR2 as YNNKEL (reference sequence). The V gene lost 1 base and the J gene lost 3 bases, with 10 bases spanning the gap.

The rearrangement uses TRBV4-1 and TRBJ1-4; 8 bases agree with TRBD1. CDR1 and CDR2 from the germline V gene are MGHRA and YSYEKL. Trimming took 0 bases from V and 7 from J; bases not matched to a gene: 7. This CDR3 contains 16 residues. In DNA form, the CDR3 reads TGCGCCAGCAGCCAAGAGGGTGCAGGGGGCAGTGAAAAACTGTTTTTT. Translating gives CASSQEGAGGSEKLFF.

V gene TRBV7-8 combines with J gene TRBJ1-3; D unclear. CDR1 and CDR2 (germline): SGHVS, FQNEAQ. Trimming shortened V by 2 bases and J by 4 bases, and 12 bases separated the two germline ends. This CDR3 spans 15 amino acids. The CDR3 is CASSLRRRPGNTIYF. The CDR3 nucleotides read TGTGCCAGCAGCTTACGTAGGAGACCCGGAAACACCATATATTTT.

V usage is TRBV28 and J usage is TRBJ1-2; no reliable D call. Germline V CDR1 and CDR2: MDHEN, SYDVKM. Deletions cut 2 bases from V and 8 bases from J, with 18 bases between. CDR3 length equals 15 residues. CDR3 coding DNA: TGTGCCAGCAGTTTAAGAGTCAGCGGAGGTGGGGGCTACACCTTC. This sequence encodes CASSLRVSGGGGYTF.

The chain uses TRBV4-1 and TRBJ1-1; D remains ambiguous. The CDR3 has 19 amino acids. V dropped 2 bases and J dropped 1 base, with 23 bases sitting between them. Germline V lookup: CDR1 MGHRA, CDR2 YSYEKL. CDR3 residues: CASSQFISSGRSENTEAFF. The CDR3 DNA follows: TGCGCCAGCAGCCAATTCATTTCGAGCGGCAGATCCGAGAACACTGAAGCTTTCTTT.

For this clone: Additional DNA sequences in this sample encode the identical CDR3. This chain joins TRBV6-5 and TRBJ1-2, with D tentatively TRBD1 (6 bases). This CDR3 comprises 12 residues. Germline V gene data show CDR1 as MNHEY and CDR2 as SVGAGI. Between the trimmed V and J ends, which lost 2 bases and 5 bases, there was a span of 6 bases. The CDR3 protein is CASSYQGYGYTF. The CDR3 coding sequence is TGTGCCAGCAGTTACCAGGGGTATGGCTACACCTTC.

The chain employs TRBV9 and TRBJ2-5; 7 nucleotides match TRBD2. Germline CDR1 and CDR2: SGDLS and YYNGEE. J lost 2 bases, V lost 0 bases, and 7 bases had no gene match. This CDR3 contains 16 residues. CDR3 DNA sequence: TGTGCCAGCAGCGTAGGGATAGGGGACTATCAAGAGACCCAGTACTTC. Translating gives CASSVGIGDYQETQYF.

J is TRBJ2-2 and V is TRBV27; D is unresolved. CDR3 length: 14 amino acids. The V gene lost 5 bases and the J gene lost 4 bases, with 11 bases spanning the gap. Germline V lookup: CDR1 MNHEY, CDR2 SMNVEV (reference sequence). CDR3 in DNA: TGTGCCAGCAGTCCCCGATCGGGCACCGGGGAGCTGTTTTTT. Translating it yields CASSPRSGTGELFF.

V is TRBV6-5 and J is TRBJ2-2; TRBD2 is a possible D gene (6 bases). The V end lost 2 bases, the J end lost 1 base, and 8 bases lay between the germline ends. CDR1 MNHEY and CDR2 SVGAGI come from the germline V gene. The CDR3 has 15 amino acids. In DNA form, the CDR3 reads TGTGCCAGCAGTTACGCGGGGAAGAACACCGGGGAGCTGTTTTTT. This codes for CASSYAGKNTGELFF.

This rearrangement joins TRBV25-1 to TRBJ1-2; D is ambiguous. CDR1 is MGHDK, CDR2 SYGVNS, per germline. V was cut by 4 bases and J by 2 bases, with 5 bases left in between. The CDR3 contains 12 residues. The CDR3 nucleotides are TGTGCCAGCAGTGTAAAAAACTATGGCTACACCTTC. Protein product: CASSVKNYGYTF.

This clone was seen just once. V is TRBV4-3 and J is TRBJ1-5; TRBD1 matches at 7 bases. V lost 2 bases and J lost 4; bases outside the gene matches: 8. The CDR3 has 16 residues. Germline V gene data show CDR1 as LGHNA and CDR2 as YSLEER. The CDR3: CASSQRPGGWNQPQHF. The CDR3 region has the DNA TGCGCCAGCAGCCAAAGGCCAGGGGGATGGAATCAGCCCCAGCATTTT.

This clone appeared a single time. The chain recombines TRBV27 with TRBJ2-5; a possible D gene is TRBD2 (6 bases). Germline assignment: CDR1 MNHEY and CDR2 SMNVEV (reference sequence). This CDR3 has 16 amino acids. V lost 4 bases and J lost 7, with 22 bases in between. CDR3 nucleotides: TGTGCCAGCAGTTCCTCCCCCCGCGGTGGAGGGGTGACCCAGTACTTC. This gives the protein CASSSSPRGGGVTQYF.

The chain uses TRBV27 and TRBJ2-7; the match to TRBD1 covers 9 bases. This CDR3 contains 15 residues. Trimming removed 5 bases from V and 9 bases from J; junction bases left unmatched: 14. Germline assignment: CDR1 MNHEY and CDR2 SMNVEV (reference sequence). CDR3 residues: CASSKEPGQGEGQYF. The CDR3 nucleotides are TGTGCCAGCAGTAAAGAGCCGGGACAGGGAGAAGGGCAGTACTTC.

CDR3 in amino acids: CASSLASGSYEQYF. Written as DNA, the CDR3 is TGTGCCAGCTCGCTAGCTAGCGGATCCTACGAGCAGTACTTC. The J gene is TRBJ2-7, the V gene TRBV18; the match to TRBD2 covers 7 bases. The V segment lost 6 bases and the J segment 1 base; nucleotides outside the gene matches: 6. The germline CDR1 and CDR2 sequences are KGHSH and LQKENI. The CDR3 totals 14 residues. The full variable domain, in which reference TRBV18 and TRBJ2-7 provide the parts outside the CDR3, is NAGVMQNPRHLVRRRGQEARLRCSPMKGHSHVYWYRQLPEEGLKFMVYLQKENIIDESGMPKERFSAEFPKEGPSILRIQQVVRGDSAAYFCASSLASGSYEQYFGPGTRLTVT.